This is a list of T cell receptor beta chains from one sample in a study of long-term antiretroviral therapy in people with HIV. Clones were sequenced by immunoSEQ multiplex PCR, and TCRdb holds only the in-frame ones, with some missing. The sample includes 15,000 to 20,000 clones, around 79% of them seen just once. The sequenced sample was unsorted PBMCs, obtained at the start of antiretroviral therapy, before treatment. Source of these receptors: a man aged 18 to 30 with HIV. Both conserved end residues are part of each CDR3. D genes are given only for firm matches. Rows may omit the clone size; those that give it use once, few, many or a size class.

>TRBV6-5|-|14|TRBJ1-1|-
TGTGCCAGCAGCCGGGACGCAGGCAACACTGAAGCTTTCTTT
CASSRDAGNTEAFF
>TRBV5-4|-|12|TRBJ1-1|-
TGTGCCAGCAGCTTGGAATTCACTGAAGCTTTCTTT
CASSLEFTEAFF
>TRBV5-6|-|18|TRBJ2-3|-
TGTGCCAGCAGCGGGGGGCTAGCGGCCAGGGGGCCCACAGATACGCAGTATTTT
CASSGGLAARGPTDTQYF
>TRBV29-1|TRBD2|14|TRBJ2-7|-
TGCAGCGTTGAAGTTCCTAGCGGGACCTACGAGCAGTACTTC
CSVEVPSGTYEQYF
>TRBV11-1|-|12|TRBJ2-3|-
TGTGCCAGCAACTTGGTCCCAGATACGCAGTATTTT
CASNLVPDTQYF
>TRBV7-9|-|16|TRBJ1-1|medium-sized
TGTGCCAGCAGCTTAGGCCCACAGGGTCTAGACACTGAAGCTTTCTTT
CASSLGPQGLDTEAFF
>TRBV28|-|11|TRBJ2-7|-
TGTGCCAGCAGTTTATGGTACGAGCAGTACTTC
CASSLWYEQYF
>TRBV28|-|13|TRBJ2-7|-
TGTGCCAGCAAGCTGGCAGGGAGCTACGAGCAGTACTTC
CASKLAGSYEQYF
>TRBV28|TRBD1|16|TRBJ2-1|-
TGTGCCAGCAGGATAGGGACAGGGGATTTGAATAATGAGCAGTTCTTC
CASRIGTGDLNNEQFF
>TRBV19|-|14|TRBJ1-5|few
TGTGCCAGTTCCTTACGCTCGGATTCTCAGCCCCAGCATTTT
CASSLRSDSQPQHF
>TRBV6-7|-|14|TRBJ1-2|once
TGTGCCAGCAGTTTCGCCACGGGTCTCTATGGCTACACCTTC
CASSFATGLYGYTF
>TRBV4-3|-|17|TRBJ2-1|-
TGCGCCAGCAGCCAAGAGTTAAGGCTAGACTACTCCAATGAGCAGTTCTTC
CASSQELRLDYSNEQFF
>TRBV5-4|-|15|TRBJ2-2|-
TGTGCCAGCAGCCGGGACACCCGGAACACCGGGGAGCTGTTTTTT
CASSRDTRNTGELFF
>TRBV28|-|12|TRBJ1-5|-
TGTGCCAGCAGTCAAGAATATCAGCCCCAGCATTTT
CASSQEYQPQHF
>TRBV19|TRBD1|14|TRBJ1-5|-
TGTGCCAGTAGTGTACAGGGGTTGGAACAGCCCCAGCATTTT
CASSVQGLEQPQHF
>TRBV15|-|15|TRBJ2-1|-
TGTGCCACCAGCAGAGAATATGACAGGTTCGGGGAGCAGTTCTTC
CATSREYDRFGEQFF
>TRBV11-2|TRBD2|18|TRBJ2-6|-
TGTGCCAGCAGCTCCCCGCGTAGCGGGAGCTCTGGGGCCAACGTCCTGACTTTC
CASSSPRSGSSGANVLTF
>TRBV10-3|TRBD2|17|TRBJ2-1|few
TGTGCCATCAGTTATGGGACTAGCGGGAGAGCCAACAATGAGCAGTTCTTC
CAISYGTSGRANNEQFF
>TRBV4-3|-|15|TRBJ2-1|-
TGCGCCAGCAGCCAAGAAAGCGCGGGGTTTGATGAGCAGTTCTTC
CASSQESAGFDEQFF
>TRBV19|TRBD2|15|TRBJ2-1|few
TGTGCCAGTAGTATAGTTAGCGGGGCCTACAATGAGCAGTTCTTC
CASSIVSGAYNEQFF
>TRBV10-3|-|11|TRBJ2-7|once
TGTGCCATCAGGGACACCTACGAGCAGTACTTC
CAIRDTYEQYF
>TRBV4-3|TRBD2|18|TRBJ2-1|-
TGCGCCAGCAGCCAAGCCCTAGCGGTCCCTCCGGGGTACAATGAGCAGTTCTTC
CASSQALAVPPGYNEQFF
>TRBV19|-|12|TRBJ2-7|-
TGTGCCACCCGTGGGACTTTTTACGAGCAGTACTTC
CATRGTFYEQYF
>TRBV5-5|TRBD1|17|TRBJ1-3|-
TGTGCCAGCAGTTTCCAACCCGGACAGGGCTCTGGAAACACCATATATTTT
CASSFQPGQGSGNTIYF
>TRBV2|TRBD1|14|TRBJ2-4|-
TGTGCCAGCAGACTGACAGGGGGAAGTAACATTCAGTACTTC
CASRLTGGSNIQYF
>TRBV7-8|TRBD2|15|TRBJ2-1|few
TGTGCCAGCAGTATGGGACTAGCAACCAACAATGAGCAGTTCTTC
CASSMGLATNNEQFF
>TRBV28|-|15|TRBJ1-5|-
TGTGCCAGCAGTTTAGGTGGGGGCGGGGGTCAGCCCCAGCATTTT
CASSLGGGGGQPQHF
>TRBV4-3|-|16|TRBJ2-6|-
TGCGCCAGCAGCCAAGAAGCGGGCTCTGGGGCCAACGTCCTGACTTTC
CASSQEAGSGANVLTF
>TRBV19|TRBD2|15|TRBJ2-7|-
TGTGCCAGTAGTATCTATAGCGGGAGCGCCTACGAGCAGTACTTC
CASSIYSGSAYEQYF
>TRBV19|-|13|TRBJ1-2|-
TGTGCCAGCACCCAGATGGGGGGAGCTGGCTACACCTTC
CASTQMGGAGYTF
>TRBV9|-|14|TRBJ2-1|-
TGTGCCAGCAGCACCCAACAGGGCTACAATGAGCAGTTCTTC
CASSTQQGYNEQFF
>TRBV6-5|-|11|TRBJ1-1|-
TGTGCCAGCAGTTCCGGACAGTTTTCTTTCTTT
CASSSGQFSFF
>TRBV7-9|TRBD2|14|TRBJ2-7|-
TGTGCCAGCAGCTACGGACTAGCGGTCTACGAGCAGTACTTC
CASSYGLAVYEQYF
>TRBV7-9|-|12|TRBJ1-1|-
TGTGCCAGCAGCTTAGGGAGAGCTGAAGCTTTCTTT
CASSLGRAEAFF
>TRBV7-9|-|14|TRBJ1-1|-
TGTGCCAGCAGCTTAGTGTCAGCGAACACTGAAGCTTTCTTT
CASSLVSANTEAFF
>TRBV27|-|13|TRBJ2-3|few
TGTGCCAGCAGGGGGGACAACACAGATACGCAGTATTTT
CASRGDNTDTQYF
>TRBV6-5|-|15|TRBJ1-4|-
TGTGCCAGCGCGCCCGGGCATCCAACTAATGAAAAACTGTTTTTT
CASAPGHPTNEKLFF
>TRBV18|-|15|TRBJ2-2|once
TGTGCCAGCTCACCATTAGACAGGAACTCCGGGGAGCTGTTTTTT
CASSPLDRNSGELFF
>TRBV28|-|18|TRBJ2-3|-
TGTGCCAGCAGTCCGGACGGGATCAGATTCCCCTCAGAGTATACGCAGTATTTT
CASSPDGIRFPSEYTQYF
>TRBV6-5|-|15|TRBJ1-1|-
TGTGCCAGCAGCCGACTGGGGGTACGGAACACTGAAGCTTTCTTT
CASSRLGVRNTEAFF
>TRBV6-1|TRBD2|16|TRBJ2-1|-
TGTGCCAGCAGTGAAGAAGTAGCGGGATTCTACAATGAGCAGTTCTTC
CASSEEVAGFYNEQFF
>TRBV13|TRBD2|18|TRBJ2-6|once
TGTGCCAGCAGGCAGGGGACTAGCGGGGGGTCTGGGGCCAACGTCCTGACTTTC
CASRQGTSGGSGANVLTF
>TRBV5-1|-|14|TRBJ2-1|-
TGCGCCAGCAGCTCAGGACAGTTTTACAATGAGCAGTTCTTC
CASSSGQFYNEQFF
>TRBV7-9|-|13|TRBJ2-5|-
TGTGCCAGCAGCCCGCGGCAGGGGGAGACCCAGTACTTC
CASSPRQGETQYF
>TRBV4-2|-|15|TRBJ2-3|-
TGTGCCAGCAGCCCAAGGAGGGTGGGAGTAGATACGCAGTATTTT
CASSPRRVGVDTQYF
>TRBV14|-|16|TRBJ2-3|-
TGTGCCAGCAGCCAAGAAACGGGACTCAGCACAGATACGCAGTATTTT
CASSQETGLSTDTQYF
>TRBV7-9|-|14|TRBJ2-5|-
TGTGCCAGCAGCTTAGGTGGAGGGAAAGAGACCCAGTACTTC
CASSLGGGKETQYF
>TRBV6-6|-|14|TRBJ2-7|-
TGTGCCAGCAGTTACGGGGGCGGCCTTTACGAGCAGTACTTC
CASSYGGGLYEQYF
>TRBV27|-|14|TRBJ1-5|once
TGTGCCAGCACCAAGCACCGGGGCTACCAGCCCCAGCATTTT
CASTKHRGYQPQHF
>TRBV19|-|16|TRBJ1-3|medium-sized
TGTGCCAGTACCTGGACAGCAAATCTCCTCGGAAACACCATATATTTT
CASTWTANLLGNTIYF
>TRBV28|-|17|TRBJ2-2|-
TGTGCCAGCAGCCCAATGGGGGTGGGGGAGAACACCGGGGAGCTGTTTTTT
CASSPMGVGENTGELFF
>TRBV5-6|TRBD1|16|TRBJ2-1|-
TGTGCCAGCAGCTTTGGGACAGGGGGACGATACAATGAGCAGTTCTTC
CASSFGTGGRYNEQFF
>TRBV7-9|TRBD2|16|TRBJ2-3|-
TGTGCCAGCAGCTCTAGACTAGCGGAAGCTACAGATACGCAGTATTTT
CASSSRLAEATDTQYF
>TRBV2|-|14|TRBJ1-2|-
TGTGCCAGCAGTGAAGCGGGGTTGAACTATGGCTACACCTTC
CASSEAGLNYGYTF
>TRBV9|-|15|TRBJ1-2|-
TGTGCCAGCAGCGTAGACAGGAGTTTAAACTATGGCTACACCTTC
CASSVDRSLNYGYTF
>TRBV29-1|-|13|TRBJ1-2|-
TGCAGCGTTGAAGATATAGGGACACCCCACCTAGCCTTC
CSVEDIGTPHLAF
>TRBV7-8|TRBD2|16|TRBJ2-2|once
TGTGCCAGCACCACACCGGGACTAGGGGGTACCGGGGAGCTGTTTTTT
CASTTPGLGGTGELFF
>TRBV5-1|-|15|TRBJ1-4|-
TGCGCCAGCAGCCCTCACCGATTACCGAATGAAAAACTGTTTTTT
CASSPHRLPNEKLFF
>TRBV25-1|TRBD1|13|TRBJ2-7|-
TGTGCCAGCAGTCTAGGGGGCACATTCGAGCAGTACTTC
CASSLGGTFEQYF
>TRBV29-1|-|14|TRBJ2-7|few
TGCAGCGTTGAAGTGGACAGCGGTATATACGAGCAGTACTTC
CSVEVDSGIYEQYF